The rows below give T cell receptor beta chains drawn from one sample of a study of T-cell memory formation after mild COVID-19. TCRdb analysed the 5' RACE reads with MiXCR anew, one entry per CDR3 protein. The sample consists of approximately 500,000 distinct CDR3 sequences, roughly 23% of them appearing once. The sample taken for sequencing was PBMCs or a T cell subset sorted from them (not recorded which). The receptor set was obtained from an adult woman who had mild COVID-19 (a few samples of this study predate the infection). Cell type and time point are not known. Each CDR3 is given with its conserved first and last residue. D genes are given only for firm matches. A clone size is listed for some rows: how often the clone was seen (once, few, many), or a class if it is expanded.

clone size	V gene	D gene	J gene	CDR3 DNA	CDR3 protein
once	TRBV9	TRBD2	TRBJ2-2	TGTGCCAGCAGCGTAGAGGGGGAACTAGCGGGAGTACGAACCGGGGAGCTGTTTTTT	CASSVEGELAGVRTGELFF
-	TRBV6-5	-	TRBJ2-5	TGTGCCAGCAGCCCCCGTGAGCAAGGGGAGACCCAGTACTTC	CASSPREQGETQYF
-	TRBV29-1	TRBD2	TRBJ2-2	TGCAGCGTGGGGGGGGTAACGAACACCGGGGAGCTGTTTTTT	CSVGGVTNTGELFF
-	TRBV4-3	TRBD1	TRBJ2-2	TGCGCCAGCAGCCTGGACAGGGGGCATACCGGGGAGCTGTTTTTT	CASSLDRGHTGELFF
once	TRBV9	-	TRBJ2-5	TGTGCCAGTAATAGCGGTTACACTAGAGAGACCCAGTACTTC	CASNSGYTRETQYF
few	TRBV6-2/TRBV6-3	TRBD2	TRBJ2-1	TGTGCCAGCAAGATTAGCGGGGGGGATACCACAGCTGAGCAGTTCTTC	CASKISGGDTTAEQFF
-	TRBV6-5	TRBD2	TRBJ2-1	TGTGCCAGCAGTTACACCGGTAGCGGGTCTTATGAGCAGTTCTTC	CASSYTGSGSYEQFF
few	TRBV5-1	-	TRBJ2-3	TGCGCCAGCAGCGCCGGAGGGATTTCGGTAGGAGATACGCAGTATTTT	CASSAGGISVGDTQYF
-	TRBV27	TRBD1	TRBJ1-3	TGTGCCAGCAGTTCCGGGACAGAGATCTCTGGAAACACCATATATTTT	CASSSGTEISGNTIYF
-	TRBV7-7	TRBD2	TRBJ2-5	TGTGCCAGCAGTTCAGACCCTAGCGGCGAGACCCAGTACTTC	CASSSDPSGETQYF
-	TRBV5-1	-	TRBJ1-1	TGCGCCAGCAGCTTGGAACGGGCTTTGGGGGACACTGAAGCTTTCTTT	CASSLERALGDTEAFF
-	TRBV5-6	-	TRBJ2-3	TGTGCCAGCAGCTTCGACAGGAAACTCACAGATACGCAGTATTTT	CASSFDRKLTDTQYF
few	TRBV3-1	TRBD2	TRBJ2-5	TGTGCCAGCAGCCAAGACCCCCTTAGCGGGGGGGGAGAAGAGACCCAGTACTTC	CASSQDPLSGGGEETQYF
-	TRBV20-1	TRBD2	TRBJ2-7	TGCAGTGCACCAGGGATAGCGGGACCCGCCGGGGAGCAGTACTTC	CSAPGIAGPAGEQYF